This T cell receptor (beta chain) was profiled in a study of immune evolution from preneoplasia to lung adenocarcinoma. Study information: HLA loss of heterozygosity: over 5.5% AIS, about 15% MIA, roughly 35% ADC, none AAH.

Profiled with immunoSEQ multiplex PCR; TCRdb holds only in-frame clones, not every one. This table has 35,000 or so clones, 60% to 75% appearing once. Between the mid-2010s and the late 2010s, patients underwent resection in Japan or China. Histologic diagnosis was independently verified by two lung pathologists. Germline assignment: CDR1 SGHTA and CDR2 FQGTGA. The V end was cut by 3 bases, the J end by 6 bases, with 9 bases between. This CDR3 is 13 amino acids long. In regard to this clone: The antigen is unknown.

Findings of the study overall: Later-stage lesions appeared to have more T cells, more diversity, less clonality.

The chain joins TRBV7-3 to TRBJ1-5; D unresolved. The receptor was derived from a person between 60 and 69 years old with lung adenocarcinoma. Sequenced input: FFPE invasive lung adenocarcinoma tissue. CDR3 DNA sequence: TGTGCCAGCAGCTTGGGGAGAAGTCAGCCCCAGCATTTT. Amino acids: CASSLGRSQPQHF.